These 13 T cell receptor beta chains originate from one sample sequenced in a study of OX40 agonist ivuxolimab in advanced cancers. Assay: immunoSEQ multiplex PCR; the TCRdb copy retains only in-frame clones and omits some. In the table there are 60,000 to 75,000 clones, roughly 90% of which are singletons. The input for sequencing was CD4+ or CD8+ T cells sorted from blood, taken in a trial of the OX40 agonist ivuxolimab. The receptor source for this set is an adult with an advanced solid tumor such as melanoma, head and neck, liver or kidney cancer.

This clone turned up a few times. The chain joins TRBV21-1 to TRBJ2-7; the table's D call of TRBD1 was not tested on the DNA. TRBV21-1 is an annotated pseudogene. The CDR3 consists of 15 residues. The CDR3 protein is CASRTRTVGLCEQYF. DNA of the CDR3: TGTGCCAGCAGAACTCGGACAGTCGGCCTCTGCGAGCAGTACTTC.

The CDR3 DNA reads as TGTGCCAGCAGGCAGGGAGTTGGGGCCAACGTCCTGACTTTC. Translated, it gives CASRQGVGANVLTF. The rearrangement joins TRBV27 to TRBJ2-6, with D tentatively TRBD1 or TRBD2 (5 bases each). CDR1 MNHEY and CDR2 SMNVEV come from the germline V gene (reference sequence). Trimming removed 6 bases at V and 3 bases at J, with 9 bases between. The CDR3 has 14 residues.

This clone was observed a single time. The chain couples TRBV18 to TRBJ2-3, with D uncertain. The germline V and J ends were trimmed by 3 bases and 0 bases, with 7 bases remaining between them. Germline lookup yields CDR1 KGHSH and CDR2 LQKENI. The CDR3 is made up of 14 amino acids. The CDR3 region is CASSPDISTDTQYF. CDR3 DNA: TGTGCCAGCTCACCCGACATTAGCACAGATACGCAGTATTTT.

V gene TRBV18 combines with J gene TRBJ2-2; TRBD1 might be the D (5 bases). The CDR3 is 15 residues long. V dropped 6 bases and J dropped 5 bases, with 16 bases sitting between them. CDR1 KGHSH and CDR2 LQKENI come from the germline V gene. CDR3 in amino acids: CASSRTGPTTGELFF. DNA of the CDR3: TGTGCCAGCTCCCGCACAGGACCGACGACCGGGGAGCTGTTTTTT.

The V and J genes are TRBV6-1 and TRBJ1-5; tentatively, D is TRBD1 (6 bases). Trimming cost V 5 bases and J 9 bases, with 17 bases left between them. Germline V CDR1 and CDR2: MNHNS, SASEGT. This CDR3 contains 14 residues. CDR3 sequence: CASSRQGPAGPQHF. The CDR3 DNA reads TGTGCCAGCAGTAGGCAGGGGCCCGCCGGGCCCCAGCATTTT.

The rearrangement uses TRBV5-1 and TRBJ2-7, with TRBD1 matching over 9 bases. From germline, CDR1 is SGHRS and CDR2 YFSETQ. There are 14 residues in the CDR3. J lost 3 bases, V lost 4 bases, and 5 bases had no gene match. In DNA, the CDR3 is TGCGCCAGCAGCCCACCGGGACAGGGCTACGAGCAGTACTTC. It specifies CASSPPGQGYEQYF.

The V call is TRBV11-2, the J call TRBJ2-2; tentative D call: TRBD1 (6 bases). CDR1 and CDR2 (germline): SGHAT, FQNNGV. This CDR3 comprises 15 residues. Trimming took 4 bases from V and 4 from J, leaving 13 bases between them. The CDR3 sequence is CASSSDWGRTGELFF. CDR3 in DNA: TGTGCCAGCAGCTCTGACTGGGGGCGCACCGGGGAGCTGTTTTTT.

The chain joins TRBV13 to TRBJ2-7, with 9 positions matching TRBD2. CDR1 is PRHDT and CDR2 is FYEKMQ in the germline V gene (reference sequence). The V gene end was trimmed by 8 bases and the J gene end by 2 bases; junction bases not matched to a gene: 4. The CDR3 is made up of 13 amino acids. CDR3 sequence (DNA): TGTGCCAGCTCAGGCGGGAGGGCCTACGAGCAGTACTTC. Translating gives CASSGGRAYEQYF.

The chain's CDR3 is CSATDTGELFF. DNA of the CDR3: TGCAGTGCCACAGACACCGGGGAGCTGTTTTTT. V usage is TRBV20-1 and J usage is TRBJ2-2; no clear D gene. V lost 6 bases, J lost 3 bases, and 5 bases lay in between. The CDR3 extends over 11 amino acids. The V gene's germline CDR1 is DFQATT and CDR2 SNEGSKA (reference sequence).

The rearrangement links TRBV6-1 to TRBJ2-7; D remains ambiguous. Trimming pared 8 bases from V and 6 bases from J, leaving 8 bases between. CDR3 length: 10 residues. Germline CDR1 is MNHNS and CDR2 is SASEGT. CDR3 loop: CASGFGEQYF. The CDR3 nucleotides are TGTGCCAGCGGATTTGGCGAGCAGTACTTC.

The chain links TRBV30 to TRBJ1-2, with D perhaps matching TRBD1 (6 bases). The CDR3 runs 14 residues. The germline V and J ends were trimmed by 3 bases and 4 bases, with 15 bases remaining between them. Germline assignment: CDR1 GTSNPN and CDR2 SVGIG (reference sequence). Here the CDR3 reads CAWRAGQPTYGYTF. The CDR3 DNA is TGTGCCTGGAGGGCTGGACAGCCGACCTATGGCTACACCTTC.

This clone came up once. The chain links TRBV7-9 to TRBJ2-7; a weak D match, TRBD1 (6 bases). The CDR3 runs to 14 residues. CDR1 is SEHNR and CDR2 is FQNEAQ in the germline V gene (reference sequence). V lost 2 bases and J lost 6, with 14 bases in between. The CDR3: CASSLPGANAEQYF. The DNA for the CDR3 is TGTGCCAGCAGCTTACCAGGGGCGAATGCCGAGCAGTACTTC. The entire variable domain, with the rest obtained from reference TRBV7-9 and TRBJ2-7, is as follows: DTGVSQNPRHKITKRGQNVTFRCDPISEHNRLYWYRQTLGQGPEFLTYFQNEAQLEKSRLLSDRFSAERPKGSFSTLEIQRTEQGDSAMYLCASSLPGANAEQYFGPGTRLTVT.

This clone showed up just once. The chain joins TRBV6-1 to TRBJ2-1; 8 bases match TRBD2. Germline assignment: CDR1 MNHNS and CDR2 SASEGT. This CDR3 region has 15 residues. Losses at the gene ends were 4 bases for V and 4 bases for J; bases not matched to a gene: 6. The CDR3 nucleotides read TGTGCCAGCAGTGTTTTAGCGGGGATTTACAATGAGCAGTTCTTC. Its protein is CASSVLAGIYNEQFF.